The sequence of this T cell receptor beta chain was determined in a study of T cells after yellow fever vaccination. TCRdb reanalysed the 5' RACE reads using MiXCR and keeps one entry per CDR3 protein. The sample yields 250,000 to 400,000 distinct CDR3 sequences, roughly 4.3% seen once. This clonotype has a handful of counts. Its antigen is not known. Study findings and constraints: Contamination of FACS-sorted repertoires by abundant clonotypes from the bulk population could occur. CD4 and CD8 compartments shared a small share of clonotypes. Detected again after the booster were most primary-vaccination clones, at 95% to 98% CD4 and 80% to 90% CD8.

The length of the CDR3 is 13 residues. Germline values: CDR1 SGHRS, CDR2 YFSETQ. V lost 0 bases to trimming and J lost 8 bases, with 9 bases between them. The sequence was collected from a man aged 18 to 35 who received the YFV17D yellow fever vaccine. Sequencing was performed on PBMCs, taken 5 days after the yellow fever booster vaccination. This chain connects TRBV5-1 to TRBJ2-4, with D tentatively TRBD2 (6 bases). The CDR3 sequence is CASSLGGVDIQYF. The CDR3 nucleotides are TGCGCCAGCAGCTTGGGCGGGGTTGACATTCAGTACTTC. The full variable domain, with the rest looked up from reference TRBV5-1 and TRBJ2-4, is KAGVTQTPRYLIKTRGQQVTLSCSPISGHRSVSWYQQTPGQGLQFLFEYFSETQRNKGNFPGRFSGRQFSNSRSEMNVSTLELGDSALYLCASSLGGVDIQYFGAGTRLSVL.